These T cell receptor beta chains were read from a single sample in a study of T cells in Graves' hyperthyroidism and ophthalmopathy. TCRdb fed the multiplex PCR reads into MiXCR, producing one record per CDR3 protein. The sample contains roughly 720,000 distinct CDR3 sequences, 17% of which appear only once. The sample comprised blood. Source of these receptors: a man aged 50-60 years with Graves' hyperthyroidism. CDR3s include the opening cysteine and the closing phenylalanine or tryptophan. A D gene is named only where the DNA matches it firmly. Clone size is stated in some rows and not others, as once, few, many or a class when expanded.

TRBV7-6	.	few	TRBJ2-5	TGTGCCAGCAGCCACAGCCTACAAGAGACCCAGTACTTC	CASSHSLQETQYF
TRBV18	.	many	TRBJ2-1	TGTGCCAGCTCACTTATAAATGAGCAGTTCTTC	CASSLINEQFF
TRBV2	TRBD1	once	TRBJ1-4	TGTGCCAGCAGTGAGACAGGGGATGAAAAACTGTTTTTT	CASSETGDEKLFF
TRBV6-2/TRBV6-3	TRBD2	many	TRBJ2-3	TGTGCAACCGTGCGGGAGCCCTCCACAGATACGCAGTATTTT	CATVREPSTDTQYF
TRBV11-2	.	many	TRBJ2-1	TGTGCCAGCAGCTTAGGACAGTTAAACTACAATGAGCAGTTCTTC	CASSLGQLNYNEQFF
TRBV12-3/TRBV12-4	.	.	TRBJ2-5	TGTGCGAGCAGTTTTCGGAAGGACGAGACCCAGTACTTC	CASSFRKDETQYF
TRBV11-2	.	many	TRBJ2-4	TGTGCCAGCAGCTTGGTCTCAGGACAAAACATTCAGTACTTC	CASSLVSGQNIQYF
TRBV10-3	.	few	TRBJ2-7	TGTGCCATCAGCGCCGCCGCCCAGAGCTCCTACGAGCAGTACTTC	CAISAAAQSSYEQYF
TRBV18	TRBD2	many	TRBJ2-1	TGTGCCAGCTCACCAAGTGTAGCGGGAGGGAGCAATGAGCAGTTCTTC	CASSPSVAGGSNEQFF
TRBV27	.	many	TRBJ2-7	TGTGCCAGCAGTTTATCGGATAGCCCTTGGTACGAGCAGTACTTC	CASSLSDSPWYEQYF
TRBV30	.	many	TRBJ1-2	TGTGCCTGGAGTGTAGGGGGTGCGGCCTATGGCTACACCTTC	CAWSVGGAAYGYTF
TRBV20-1	TRBD2	.	TRBJ2-1	TGCAGTGCCCCGATAGCGGGAGTTACCTACAATGAGCAGTTCTTC	CSAPIAGVTYNEQFF
TRBV10-2	.	few	TRBJ1-6	TGCGCCAGCAGTGAGTACCGAGACAATTCACCCCTCCACTTT	CASSEYRDNSPLHF
TRBV12-3/TRBV12-4	TRBD2	.	TRBJ2-7	TGTGCCAGCAGTTTAGGTCAAGCGGGAGGGGCCGACGAGCAGTACTTC	CASSLGQAGGADEQYF
TRBV11-1	TRBD2	few	TRBJ2-5	TGTGCCAGCAGCTCTACTAGCGGGATACAAGAGACCCAGTACTTC	CASSSTSGIQETQYF
TRBV2	.	many	TRBJ2-7	TGTGCCAGCAGTGAAGTTGTAAAACCCTCTTACGAGCAGTACTTC	CASSEVVKPSYEQYF
TRBV19	.	many	TRBJ2-1	TGTGCCAGTAGTTGGACCGGGACCGCGCTCTCCTACAATGAGCAGTTCTTC	CASSWTGTALSYNEQFF
TRBV28	.	few	TRBJ2-1	TGTGCCAGCAGTTTTCAGGGGTCACGGGAGCAGTTCTTC	CASSFQGSREQFF
TRBV12-3/TRBV12-4	.	many	TRBJ2-2	TGTGCCAGCAGTTTGGGGTTTAACACCGGGGAGCTGTTTTTT	CASSLGFNTGELFF
TRBV5-6	.	.	TRBJ2-3	TGTGCCAGCAGCCCGGACCTCACAGCGGATACGCAGTATTTT	CASSPDLTADTQYF
TRBV7-3	TRBD2	many	TRBJ2-3	TGTGCCAGCAGCCCCGGACTAGCAAGTTACGCGCAGTATTTT	CASSPGLASYAQYF
TRBV19	.	.	TRBJ1-1	TGTGCCAGTAGTATTCGGGAGTCCAACACTGAAGCTTTCTTT	CASSIRESNTEAFF
TRBV30	TRBD2	.	TRBJ2-3	TGTGCCTGGAGTGCCGGGACTAGCGGGAGGATCACAGATACGCAGTATTTT	CAWSAGTSGRITDTQYF
TRBV4-1	.	.	TRBJ1-4	TGCGCCAGCAGCCAAATCGCAGGGACGGGGCGTGAAAAACTGTTTTTT	CASSQIAGTGREKLFF
TRBV6-1	TRBD2	.	TRBJ2-1	TGTGCCAGCAGATCACTAGCGGGAGTAGTTAATGAGCAGTTCTTC	CASRSLAGVVNEQFF
TRBV6-1	TRBD2	.	TRBJ2-1	TGTGCCAGCAGCCCCTGGGAAATCGGGGGGGAGCAGTTCTTC	CASSPWEIGGEQFF
TRBV19	.	.	TRBJ2-3	TGTGCCAGTAGTAGGGGGGAACTTCCCGATACGCAGTATTTT	CASSRGELPDTQYF
TRBV28	TRBD1	.	TRBJ2-7	TGTGCCAGCACCCTCCTAGGGACAGGGCCCTCGTACGAGCAGTACTTC	CASTLLGTGPSYEQYF
TRBV6-2/TRBV6-3	.	many	TRBJ1-4	TGTGCCAGCAGCGTTCCAGCAACTAATGAAAAACTGTTTTTT	CASSVPATNEKLFF
TRBV19	.	few	TRBJ2-1	TGTGCCAGTAGTGCGGATAGTACCTACAATGAGCAGTTCTTC	CASSADSTYNEQFF
TRBV24-1	.	.	TRBJ2-5	TGTGCCACCAGTGACTCTATGGGACATCAAGAGACCCAGTACTTC	CATSDSMGHQETQYF
TRBV12-3/TRBV12-4	TRBD1	many	TRBJ1-4	TGTGCCAGCAGTTACGTGCAGGGGGACTATGAAAAACTGTTTTTT	CASSYVQGDYEKLFF
TRBV6-1	TRBD1	few	TRBJ1-4	TGTGCCAGCAATGAGAGGGGGCCTAATGAAAAACTGTTTTTT	CASNERGPNEKLFF
TRBV14	.	many	TRBJ2-5	TGTGCCAGCAGCGAGAGAGGGACTCGGGGAGAGACCCAGTACTTC	CASSERGTRGETQYF
TRBV20-1	TRBD2	few	TRBJ2-7	TGCAGTGCTCGTCTAGCGGGATCCTACGAGCAGTACTTC	CSARLAGSYEQYF
TRBV18	.	few	TRBJ2-1	TGTGCCAGCTCACCGAACTCGGAGCAGTTCTTC	CASSPNSEQFF
TRBV10-3	TRBD2	many	TRBJ2-7	TGTGCCATCAGTGGACTAGCGGGAGGGTTATCCTACGAGCAGTACTTC	CAISGLAGGLSYEQYF
TRBV10-3	.	many	TRBJ1-4	TGTGCCATCAGTGACCGAGGGAAGGCTAATGAAAAACTGTTTTTT	CAISDRGKANEKLFF
TRBV7-8	TRBD1	.	TRBJ1-1	TGTGCCAGCAGCCTCTGGACAGGGATAGATGCCCTGTCGGTGAACACTGAAGCTTTCTTT	CASSLWTGIDALSVNTEAFF
TRBV3-1	TRBD2	many	TRBJ2-7	TGTGCCAGCAGCCAAGGTCGGACTAGCTACGACGAGCAGTACTTC	CASSQGRTSYDEQYF
TRBV2	TRBD2	many	TRBJ2-1	TGTGCCAGCGGGGGGGGGACTAGCGTGTACAATGAGCAGTTCTTC	CASGGGTSVYNEQFF
TRBV2	TRBD2	many	TRBJ2-1	TGTGCCAGCGGGGGGGGGACCACCTCCTACAATGAGCAGTTCTTC	CASGGGTTSYNEQFF
TRBV20-1	.	few	TRBJ2-7	TGCAGTGTTAGAACTGCGGAGAGGTCCTACGAGCAGTACTTC	CSVRTAERSYEQYF
TRBV19	TRBD1	few	TRBJ1-2	TGTGCCAGTAACCTAGGACAGGGGCCTTCAAGCTATGGCTACACCTTC	CASNLGQGPSSYGYTF
TRBV27	.	many	TRBJ2-5	TGTGCCAGCAGTTTACAGGGAATAGAGACCCAGTACTTC	CASSLQGIETQYF
TRBV24-1	TRBD1	many	TRBJ2-5	TGTGCCACCAGTGAGACCGGGACAGGCGAGACCCAGTACTTC	CATSETGTGETQYF
TRBV11-1	.	.	TRBJ2-2	TGCGCCAGCAGCCAAGGCACAGGAGGGAACACCGGGGAGCTGTTTTTT	CASSQGTGGNTGELFF
TRBV6-2/TRBV6-3	.	.	TRBJ2-7	TGTGCCAGCAGTTACTCTGAGGGGCTCTACGAGCAGTACTTC	CASSYSEGLYEQYF
TRBV28	TRBD1	few	TRBJ2-5	TGTGCCAGCAGTTCCGCCGGGACAGCGAGAGAGACCCAGTACTTC	CASSSAGTARETQYF